Each of the 6 T cell receptor beta chains below was sequenced from the same sample in a study of cytomegalovirus exposure and HLA in healthy donors. PCR amplification relied on 60 Vbeta primers (plus 13 Jbeta primers). Here immunoSEQ multiplex PCR was the method, and the copy in TCRdb shows in-frame clones only, minus some. The sample consists of about 140,000 clones, 60% to 85% of them appearing once. Sequenced material: PBMCs. These receptors came from a man aged 18-30 years in good health and CMV-seronegative.

The chain carries TRBV27 and TRBJ2-7; TRBD1 agrees at 9 bases. The CDR3 is 17 amino acids. Germline assignment: CDR1 MNHEY and CDR2 SMNVEV (reference sequence). The trim removed 6 bases at V and 2 bases at J, leaving 14 bases unmatched. CDR3 region: CASSHLHSDRGAYEQYF. The CDR3, as DNA: TGTGCCAGCAGCCACCTGCACTCGGACAGGGGCGCCTACGAGCAGTACTTC.

The V gene is TRBV5-1, the J gene TRBJ2-5, with a weak D call TRBD1 (6 bases). The V gene lost 2 bases and the J gene lost 0 bases, with 8 bases spanning the gap. There are 14 residues in the CDR3. Germline loops: CDR1 SGHRS, CDR2 YFSETQ. The chain's CDR3 is CASSFRTDQETQYF. Here the CDR3 DNA reads TGCGCCAGCAGCTTTAGGACAGACCAAGAGACCCAGTACTTC.

A single count supports this clone. J is TRBJ2-1 and V is TRBV29-1, with D possibly TRBD1 on 6 matching bases. V was trimmed by 4 bases and J by 6 bases, leaving 22 bases between them. The CDR3 is 16 amino acids. Germline values: CDR1 SQVTM, CDR2 ANQGSEA. The CDR3 DNA is TGCAGCGTTGGAGTCTTACGAGGGACACCTGGCAATGAGCAGTTCTTC. This encodes CSVGVLRGTPGNEQFF.

The chain uses TRBV19 and TRBJ1-4; 7 bases are shared with TRBD1. There are 14 residues in the CDR3. Trimming cost V 6 bases and J 8 bases; bases outside gene matches: 9. Germline V CDR1 and CDR2: LNHDA, SQIVND (reference sequence). This chain's CDR3 is CASRAGTVSEKLFF. Here the CDR3 DNA reads TGTGCCAGTAGGGCCGGGACAGTGAGCGAAAAACTGTTTTTT.

The genes are TRBV14 and TRBJ1-2; D is unclear. Germline assignment: CDR1 SGHDN and CDR2 FVKESK. With 1 base removed from V and 1 base from J, the gap between germline ends came to 10 bases. CDR3 length equals 15 residues. CDR3 sequence (DNA): TGTGCCAGCAGCCAAGGACCGGGAGTTAACTATGGCTACACCTTC. As protein: CASSQGPGVNYGYTF. The whole variable domain, filled in from reference TRBV14 and TRBJ1-2, reads EAGVTQFPSHSVIEKGQTVTLRCDPISGHDNLYWYRRVMGKEIKFLLHFVKESKQDESGMPNNRFLAERTGGTYSTLKVQPAELEDSGVYFCASSQGPGVNYGYTFGSGTRLTVV.

The J gene is TRBJ2-2, the V gene TRBV28; TRBD2 agrees at 7 bases. The trim removed 5 bases at V and 5 bases at J, leaving 11 bases unmatched. Germline V gene data show CDR1 as MDHEN and CDR2 as SYDVKM. The CDR3 extends over 16 amino acids. The CDR3 sequence: CASSDWGRGGTGELFF. CDR3 sequence (DNA): TGTGCCAGCAGTGATTGGGGGAGGGGAGGAACCGGGGAGCTGTTTTTT.